This T cell receptor (beta chain) was found in a study of tumor-infiltrating lymphocytes in primary liver carcinoma. Study-wide context: Participating patients were men and women between 30 and 69 years old.

Per the germline V gene, CDR1 is MNHEY and CDR2 is SVGAGI. The CDR3 sequence is 13 residues long. V shed 8 bases and J shed 3 bases, with 11 bases lying between them. The researchers produced TCR beta cDNA from approximately 540 ng total RNA with a constant-region primer. ARM-PCR, slightly modified, supplied the TCR beta libraries through three nested multiplex PCR rounds. Use of TRBV1-TRBV30 forward primers with a C-beta reverse primer characterized the first two PCR rounds, which lasted about 11 cycles each. TCRdb reprocessed the multiplex PCR reads with MiXCR, giving one entry per CDR3 protein. The sample shows about 180,000 distinct CDR3 sequences, about 60% of them seen only once. Whole-study findings and limits: Bulk unsorted samples prevented comparison of CD4+ and CD8+ repertoires.

Regarding this clonotype: Its antigen is currently unknown.

The blood RNA (from unsorted whole blood) was obtained, and germline DNA was also extracted. This sequence originates from a man aged 35 to 55 with primary liver carcinoma and hepatitis B virus infection. Sequenced input: peripheral blood. The chain links TRBV6-5 to TRBJ1-5; D remains ambiguous. CDR3 region: CASSGPINQPQHF. CDR3 in DNA: TGTGCCAGCTCTGGGCCTATCAATCAGCCCCAGCATTTT.